Described below is a single T cell receptor (beta chain) sequence and its context. Survey-level TCR beta sequencing used the immunoSEQ assay. Clones were sequenced by immunoSEQ multiplex PCR, and TCRdb holds only the in-frame ones, with some missing. Of about 68,000 clones listed, roughly 95% are singletons. This CDR3 is built from 14 residues. CDR1 is SGHNT, CDR2 YYREEE, per germline (reference sequence). Trimming removed 2 bases from V and 1 base from J; junction bases left unmatched: 2. The sequencing sample was made of PBMCs. V gene TRBV5-4 combines with J gene TRBJ1-1; 7 bases are shared with TRBD1. This sequence was found in a man aged 35 to 55 with rheumatoid arthritis. The chain's CDR3 is CASSFGTANTEAFF. The CDR3 DNA sequence: TGTGCCAGCAGCTTCGGGACAGCGAACACTGAAGCTTTCTTT.